This T cell receptor beta chain was observed in a study of blood T cell repertoires in COVID-19 (dated by TCRdb to 2020 to 2022). About the study as a whole: Samples from collaborators originated in the United States, Italy and Spain and spanned both the acute and convalescent phases of COVID-19. The prospective study material was composed of cDNA or gDNA derived from T cells, B-cell-depleted T cells, or PBMCs. Subjects who had been exposed to COVID-19, were actively infected with it, or had recovered from it provided the deeply sampled blood TCRbeta repertoires that made up the dataset. The repertoires were released in a freely available public database intended as a resource for research on the immune response to SARS-CoV-2. Samples were obtained from the ongoing ImmuneRACE study (first 160 participants) and from some 1,300 subjects provided by 6 global collaborators. Sample metadata almost always included a de-identified subject ID, COVID-19 status, age in years and sex. Where available, HLA class I and class II types were taken from metadata supplied by the sample provider and were not determined by assay-based typing.

Note on this clone: There is no known antigen for this receptor. Base quality data are lacking; no much larger clone is found one base away.

The immunoSEQ Assay, a bias-controlled multiplex PCR, was used to amplify TCRbeta CDR3 regions from genomic DNA. The source study handled its data this way. The number of nucleated cells in each sample was estimated by amplification of reference gene primers within the assay. Sequence reads were collapsed and filtered to measure the absolute abundance of every unique TCRbeta CDR3 rearrangement. Productive Simpson clonality was computed per sample as the square root of Simpson's diversity index over productive rearrangements. TCRdb holds this immuneACCESS table with in-frame rearrangements only. Some clones are missing; in checked studies, unresolved V genes explain under half, and the rest has no known cause. The DNA was the basis for D and trimming; V, J and clone size are from that table. Present in this sample are about 55,000 clones, approximately 90% of which were seen just once. The ten biggest clones cover approximately 14% of the sample.

Study-level results and caveats: The amount of clinical and demographic metadata varied by source and participant and was provided uncurated.

Each collaborating institution followed its own protocols to collect whole blood in K2EDTA tubes. Collaborator samples were shipped for TCRbeta analysis as frozen whole blood, isolated PBMCs, or DNA extracted from either sample type. Ends trimmed: V by 3 bases, J by 5 bases; bases unmatched to a gene: 4. The germline V gene supplies CDR1 SGHRS and CDR2 YFSETQ. The CDR3 runs 13 amino acids, cysteine and phenylalanine included. The entry retains the CDR3 DNA only, 39 bases that are in frame from base 1. The sequence is built from TRBV5-1 and TRBJ2-5, with 7 bases aligning to TRBD2. This TCR was recovered from a human donor with active COVID-19. The donor label of this sample is uncertain. Input material: peripheral blood. CDR3 reads: CASSSGLVETQYF. Here is the DNA: TGCGCCAGCAGCTCCGGACTAGTGGAGACCCAGTACTTC.